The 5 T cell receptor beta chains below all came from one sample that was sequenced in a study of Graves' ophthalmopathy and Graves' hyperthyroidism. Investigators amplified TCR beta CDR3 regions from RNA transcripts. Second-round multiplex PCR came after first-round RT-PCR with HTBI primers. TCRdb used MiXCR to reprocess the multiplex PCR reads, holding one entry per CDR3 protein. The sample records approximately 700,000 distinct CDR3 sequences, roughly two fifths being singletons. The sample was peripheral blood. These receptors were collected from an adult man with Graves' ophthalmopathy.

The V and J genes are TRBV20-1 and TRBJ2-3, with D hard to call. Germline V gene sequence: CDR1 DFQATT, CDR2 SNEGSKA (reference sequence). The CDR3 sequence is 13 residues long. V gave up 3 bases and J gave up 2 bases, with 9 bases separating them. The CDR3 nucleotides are TGCAGTGCTAGCGAGGTATCCACAGATACGCAGTATTTT. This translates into CSASEVSTDTQYF.

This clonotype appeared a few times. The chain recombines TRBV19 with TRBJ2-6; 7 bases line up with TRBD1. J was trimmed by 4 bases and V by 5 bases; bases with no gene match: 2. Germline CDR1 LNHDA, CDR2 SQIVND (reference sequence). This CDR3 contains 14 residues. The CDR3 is CASSWGQGANVLTF. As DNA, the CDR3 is TGTGCCAGTAGTTGGGGACAGGGGGCCAACGTCCTGACTTTC.

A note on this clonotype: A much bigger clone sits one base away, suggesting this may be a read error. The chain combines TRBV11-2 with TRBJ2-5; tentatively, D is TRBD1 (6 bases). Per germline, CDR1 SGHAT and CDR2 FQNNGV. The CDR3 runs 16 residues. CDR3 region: CDSSFSQGITRETQYF. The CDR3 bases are TGTGACAGCAGTTTCAGTCAGGGGATTACTCGAGAGACCCAGTACTTC.

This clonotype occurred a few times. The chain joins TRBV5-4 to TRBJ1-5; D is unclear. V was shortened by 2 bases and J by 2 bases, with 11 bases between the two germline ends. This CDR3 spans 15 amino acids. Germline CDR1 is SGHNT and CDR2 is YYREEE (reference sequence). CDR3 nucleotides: TGTGCCAGCAGCTTACGCGGGTCGGGCAATCAGCCCCAGCATTTT. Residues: CASSLRGSGNQPQHF.

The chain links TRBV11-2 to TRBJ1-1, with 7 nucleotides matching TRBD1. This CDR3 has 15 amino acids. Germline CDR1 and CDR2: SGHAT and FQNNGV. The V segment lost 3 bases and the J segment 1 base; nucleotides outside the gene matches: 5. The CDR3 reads CASSFSGGPNTEAFF. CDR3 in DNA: TGTGCCAGCAGCTTTTCAGGGGGGCCGAACACTGAAGCTTTCTTT.